One sample yielded the 11 T cell receptor beta chains listed below, sequenced in a study of T cell repertoires in aging, cancer and after chemotherapy (dated 2019 in TCRdb). TCR beta rearrangements were amplified from genomic DNA extracted from peripheral blood rather than from sorted cells or RNA. TCRdb lists the instrument as Illumina MiSeq. Rearranged TRB sequences spanning V, D and J segments were amplified by multiplex touch-down PCR using a mixed TRB-A/B primer pool. Through fastp at Q25 and MiXCR, TCRdb rebuilt clones from the public reads, retaining in-frame beta chains. Every entry covers one CDR3 protein and lists the most common genes and DNA from its rows. For this sample the table gives about 9,200 distinct CDR3 sequences, of which 33% were detected only once. The ten largest clones represent around 13% of the sample. What was sequenced was blood. Receptor source: a human donor in good health. The donor label of this sample is uncertain.

The count of this clonotype is one. The chain carries TRBV5-5 and TRBJ2-7, with 10 bases that match TRBD1. The CDR3 spans 17 residues. Germline V lookup: CDR1 SGHKS, CDR2 YYEKEE (reference sequence). After removal of 3 bases from V and 5 bases from J, the junction contained 14 bases not matched to a gene. The CDR3 loop is CASSYAPWDRGGDEQYF. The CDR3 DNA reads as TGTGCCAGCAGCTATGCCCCCTGGGACAGGGGCGGAGACGAGCAGTACTTC.

V gene TRBV24-1 combines with J gene TRBJ1-2, with no clear D. In germline, CDR1 is KGHDR, CDR2 SFDVKD. The CDR3 is 12 amino acids. Trimming shortened V by 4 bases and J by 4 bases, and 6 bases separated the two germline ends. In DNA, the CDR3 is TGTGCCACCAGTGACGGTCGCTATGGCTACACCTTC. This codes for CATSDGRYGYTF.

The chain recombines TRBV5-4 with TRBJ2-7; no clear D gene. This CDR3 has 15 residues. CDR1 is SGHNT, CDR2 YYREEE, per germline (reference sequence). Between the trimmed V and J ends, which lost 4 bases and 1 base, there was a span of 15 bases. Here the CDR3 DNA reads TGTGCCAGCAGCGGACCCCCCGCTCCGTCCTACGAGCAGTACTTC. Amino acid sequence: CASSGPPAPSYEQYF.

This sequence joins TRBV24-1 and TRBJ2-7; 7 nucleotides agree with TRBD2. The CDR3 runs to 15 residues. Germline V gene data show CDR1 as KGHDR and CDR2 as SFDVKD. J gave up 5 bases and V 3 bases, and 9 bases lay outside the gene matches. The CDR3 nucleotides are TGTGCCACCAGTGATCCCGGGACGGGGACTAACGAGCAGTACTTC. Amino acids: CATSDPGTGTNEQYF.

In its sample, this clonotype was seen a few times. The chain has TRBV27 and TRBJ1-2; no clear D. This CDR3 is 14 amino acids long. V dropped 5 bases and J dropped 2 bases, with 12 bases sitting between them. CDR1 and CDR2 from the germline V gene are MNHEY and SMNVEV (reference sequence). This CDR3 is CASSAFKRNYGYTF. DNA of the CDR3: TGTGCCAGCAGTGCCTTTAAACGAAACTATGGCTACACCTTC.

This clonotype was seen more than once but under ten times. V usage is TRBV5-1 and J usage is TRBJ1-1, with 8 bases identical to TRBD1. The V gene's germline CDR1 is SGHRS and CDR2 YFSETQ. The CDR3 extends over 14 amino acids. V trimming: 9 bases; J trimming: 1 base; junction bases outside the gene matches: 8. The CDR3 loop reads CATNTGGENTEAFF. In nucleotides, the CDR3 is TGCGCCACCAATACAGGGGGGGAGAACACTGAAGCTTTCTTT.

This clonotype is deemed medium-sized. This chain links TRBV19 with TRBJ1-5, with D possibly being TRBD1 (6 bases). The germline CDR1 and CDR2 sequences are LNHDA and SQIVND (reference sequence). The CDR3 loop spans 14 amino acids. V was cut by 0 bases and J by 6 bases, with 9 bases left in between. CDR3 region: CASSIDRGSQPQHF. As DNA, the CDR3 is TGTGCCAGTAGTATAGACAGGGGATCTCAGCCCCAGCATTTT.

The chain recombines TRBV5-6 with TRBJ1-6, with no clear D. CDR3 size: 15 residues. V was trimmed by 0 bases and J by 7 bases, leaving 11 bases between them. CDR1 SGHDT and CDR2 YYEEEE come from the germline V gene. In nucleotides, the CDR3 is TGTGCCAGCAGCTTGGCGGCAGGACCGAATTCACCCCTCCACTTT. As protein: CASSLAAGPNSPLHF.

The CDR3 region has the DNA TGTGCCAGCTCCGGGACTTCTTACACAGATACGCAGTATTTT. Its translation is CASSGTSYTDTQYF. The chain recombines TRBV6-1 with TRBJ2-3; maybe TRBD2 (6 bases). The V gene lost 8 bases and the J gene lost 2 bases, with 14 bases spanning the gap. The CDR3 totals 14 residues. Germline CDR1 is MNHNS and CDR2 is SASEGT.

This chain uses TRBV18 with TRBJ1-1; TRBD1 matches 7 bases. Germline CDR1 reads KGHSH; CDR2 reads LQKENI. After removal of 3 bases from V and 1 base from J, the junction contained 5 bases not matched to a gene. This CDR3 spans 15 amino acids. CDR3 coding DNA: TGTGCCAGCTCACCCCGACAGGGCCCGAACACTGAAGCTTTCTTT. This codes for CASSPRQGPNTEAFF. The full variable domain, rest sourced from reference TRBV18 and TRBJ1-1, is NAGVMQNPRHLVRRRGQEARLRCSPMKGHSHVYWYRQLPEEGLKFMVYLQKENIIDESGMPKERFSAEFPKEGPSILRIQQVVRGDSAAYFCASSPRQGPNTEAFFGQGTRLTVV.

J is TRBJ2-3 and V is TRBV7-2; weak D call: TRBD2 (7 bases). V lost 5 bases and J 7 bases, leaving 13 bases between the germline ends. The germline V gene encodes CDR1 SGHTA and CDR2 FQGNSA. The CDR3 is 13 residues long. The CDR3 reads CASSGGGGYTQYF. The CDR3 DNA is TGTGCCAGCAGCGGAGGGGGGGGGTATACGCAGTATTTT.